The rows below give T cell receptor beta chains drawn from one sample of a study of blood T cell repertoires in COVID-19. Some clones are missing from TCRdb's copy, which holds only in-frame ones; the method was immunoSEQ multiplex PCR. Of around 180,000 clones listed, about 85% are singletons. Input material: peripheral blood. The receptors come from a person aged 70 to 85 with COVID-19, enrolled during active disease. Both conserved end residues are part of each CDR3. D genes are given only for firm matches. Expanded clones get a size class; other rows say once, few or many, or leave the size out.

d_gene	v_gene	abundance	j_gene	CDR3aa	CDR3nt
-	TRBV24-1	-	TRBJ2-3	CATSDTGITDTQYF	TGTGCCACCAGTGATACAGGAATCACAGATACGCAGTATTTT
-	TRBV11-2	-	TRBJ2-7	CASSLASSFTYEQYF	TGTGCCAGCAGCTTAGCTAGCTCTTTCACCTACGAGCAGTACTTC
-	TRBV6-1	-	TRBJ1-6	CASSDRGGSPLHF	TGTGCCAGCAGTGACAGGGGCGGATCACCCCTCCACTTT
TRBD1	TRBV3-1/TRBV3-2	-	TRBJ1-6	CASSRTGFNSPLHF	TGTGCCAGCAGTCGGACAGGGTTTAATTCACCCCTCCACTTT
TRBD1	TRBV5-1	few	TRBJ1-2	CASSPTTGRDGYTF	TGCGCCAGCAGCCCGACGACAGGGCGGGATGGCTACACCTTC
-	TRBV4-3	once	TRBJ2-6	CASSQDGSGANVLTF	TGCGCCAGCAGCCAAGACGGGTCTGGGGCCAACGTCCTGACTTTC
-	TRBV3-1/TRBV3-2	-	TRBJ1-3	CASSQEGGPGNTIYF	TGTGCCAGCAGCCAAGAAGGGGGACCTGGAAACACCATATATTTT
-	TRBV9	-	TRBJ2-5	CASSPTTGRGETQYF	TGTGCCAGCAGCCCTACGACAGGCAGGGGAGAGACCCAGTACTTC
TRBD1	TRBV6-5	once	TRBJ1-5	CASSYAQGARAQPQHF	TGTGCCAGCAGTTACGCTCAGGGGGCGAGGGCTCAGCCCCAGCATTTT
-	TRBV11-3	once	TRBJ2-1	CASSLGGVSYNEQFF	TGTGCCAGCAGCTTAGGCGGGGTCTCCTACAATGAGCAGTTCTTC
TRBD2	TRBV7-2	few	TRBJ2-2	CASSLELAANTGELFF	TGTGCCAGCAGCTTAGAACTAGCGGCGAACACCGGGGAGCTGTTTTTT
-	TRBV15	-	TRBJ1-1	CATSRASNTEAFF	TGTGCCACCAGCAGGGCTAGTAACACTGAAGCTTTCTTT
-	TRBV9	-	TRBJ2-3	CASSVTAGKGTDTQYF	TGTGCCAGCAGCGTAACGGCGGGAAAGGGTACAGATACGCAGTATTTT
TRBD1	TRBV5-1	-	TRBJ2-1	CASSFVGQVINEQFF	TGCGCCAGCAGCTTCGTAGGACAGGTAATCAATGAGCAGTTCTTC
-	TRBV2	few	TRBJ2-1	CARKQGGGYNEQFF	TGTGCCAGGAAACAGGGAGGGGGCTACAATGAGCAGTTCTTC
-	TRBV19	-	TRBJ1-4	CASSTAGSTNEKLFF	TGTGCCAGCAGTACGGCAGGGTCTACTAATGAAAAACTGTTTTTT
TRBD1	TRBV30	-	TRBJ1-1	CAWSPRRTGVKAFF	TGTGCCTGGAGTCCCCGGCGAACAGGGGTCAAAGCTTTCTTT
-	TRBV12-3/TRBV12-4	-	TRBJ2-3	CASSPVRNTQYF	TGTGCCAGCAGCCCCGTCCGTAATACGCAGTATTTT
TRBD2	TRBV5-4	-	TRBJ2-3	CASSPGLAGGMGTDTQYF	TGTGCCAGCAGCCCTGGACTAGCGGGGGGGATGGGCACAGATACGCAGTATTTT
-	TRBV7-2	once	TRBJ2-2	CASSLAGGNTGELFF	TGTGCCAGCAGCTTAGCGGGGGGGAACACCGGGGAGCTGTTTTTT
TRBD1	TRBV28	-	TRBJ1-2	CASNDRVSGYTF	TGTGCCAGCAACGACAGGGTCTCTGGCTACACCTTC
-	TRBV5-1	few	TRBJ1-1	CASSSGQNLVAEAFF	TGCGCCAGCAGCTCGGGACAAAACCTGGTCGCTGAAGCTTTCTTT
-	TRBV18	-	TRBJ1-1	CTAAGIMDTEAFF	TGTACCGCCGCGGGGATAATGGACACTGAAGCTTTCTTT
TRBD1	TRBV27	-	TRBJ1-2	CASSGTVSNYGYTF	TGTGCCAGCTCCGGGACAGTTTCTAACTATGGCTACACCTTC
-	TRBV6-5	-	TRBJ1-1	CASTHDRNTEAFF	TGTGCCAGCACCCACGACAGGAACACTGAAGCTTTCTTT
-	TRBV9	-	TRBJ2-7	CASSVGYTGRRTYEQYF	TGTGCCAGCAGCGTAGGATACACAGGGCGACGGACCTACGAGCAGTACTTC
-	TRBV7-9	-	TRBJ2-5	CASMGPGETQYF	TGTGCCAGTATGGGTCCGGGAGAGACCCAGTACTTC
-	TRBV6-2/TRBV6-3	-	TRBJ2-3	CASSPLADSLRADTQYF	TGTGCCAGCAGTCCCCTAGCGGACAGCCTACGAGCAGATACGCAGTATTTT
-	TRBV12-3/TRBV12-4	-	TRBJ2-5	CASRRRETQYF	TGTGCCAGCAGACGGAGGGAGACCCAGTACTTC
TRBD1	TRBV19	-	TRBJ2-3	CASRGQGVTDTQYF	TGTGCCAGTAGGGGACAGGGGGTCACAGATACGCAGTATTTT
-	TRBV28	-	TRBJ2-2	CASSQQGWLFF	TGTGCCAGCAGTCAACAGGGTTGGCTGTTTTTT
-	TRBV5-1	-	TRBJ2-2	CASSRTANTGELFF	TGCGCCAGCTCGAGAACCGCGAACACCGGGGAGCTGTTTTTT
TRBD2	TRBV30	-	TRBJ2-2	CAWSMGLAGVIGELFF	TGTGCCTGGAGCATGGGACTAGCGGGAGTAATCGGGGAGCTGTTTTTT
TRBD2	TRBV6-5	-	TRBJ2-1	CASSYSRTRSEQFF	TGTGCCAGCAGTTACTCCCGGACTAGGAGTGAGCAGTTCTTC
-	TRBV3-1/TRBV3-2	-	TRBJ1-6	CASSQGTGYNSPLHF	TGTGCCAGCAGCCAAGGGACGGGGTATAATTCACCCCTCCACTTT
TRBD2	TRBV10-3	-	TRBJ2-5	CAISDGLGRETQYF	TGTGCCATCAGTGACGGACTAGGTCGAGAGACCCAGTACTTC
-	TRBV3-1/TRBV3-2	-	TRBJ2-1	CASSQDRPEQFF	TGTGCCAGCAGCCAAGACAGGCCCGAGCAGTTCTTC
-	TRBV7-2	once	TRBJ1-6	CASSLGMPSDSPLHF	TGTGCCAGCAGCTTAGGAATGCCCTCAGATTCACCCCTCCACTTT
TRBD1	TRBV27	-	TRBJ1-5	CASSLTGYQPQHF	TGTGCCAGCAGTTTGACAGGGTATCAGCCCCAGCATTTT
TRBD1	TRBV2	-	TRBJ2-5	CASTVQGAVETQYF	TGTGCCAGCACGGTGCAGGGGGCAGTAGAGACCCAGTACTTC